The clone carrying this T cell receptor beta chain was recorded many times. Its antigen is as yet unknown. Trimming pared 4 bases from V and 3 bases from J, leaving 10 bases between. CDR3 length: 13 residues. Germline values: CDR1 MGHRA, CDR2 YSYEKL. RNA was extracted from around 2.7 ml of whole blood of healthy adults. The source of the sample is a study of naive and memory T cell subsets. Reverse transcription of blood and skin TCR RNA was primed at alpha and beta constant regions. The SP2 primer and nested alpha and beta constant region primers amplified ligated cDNA in four rounds. TCRdb processed the 5' RACE reads anew with MiXCR; each CDR3 protein has one entry. The repertoire holds roughly 26,000 distinct CDR3 sequences, with under 30% as singletons. Findings and caveats of the study: TCR transcript changes with activation or differentiation may affect this RNA method.

The sequence was collected from a female donor in good health. V gene TRBV4-1 combines with J gene TRBJ2-7; D ambiguous. As DNA, the CDR3 is TGCGCCAGCAGCCCTACTTATTTCTACGAGCAGTACTTC. Protein product: CASSPTYFYEQYF.